This T cell receptor beta chain was sequenced for a study of cytomegalovirus exposure and HLA in healthy donors. The PCR used 60 Vbeta and 13 Jbeta primers. TCRdb keeps only in-frame clones here, not all; method: immunoSEQ multiplex PCR. Among 150,000 to 200,000 clones listed, roughly 80% were seen once. V shed 6 bases and J 14 bases; nucleotides not matched to a gene: 5. The CDR3 consists of 12 residues. Germline lookup yields CDR1 WSHSY and CDR2 SAAADI. The sequence derives from a woman aged 50 to 60 in good health and CMV-seronegative. Sequenced sample: PBMCs. This rearrangement joins TRBV10-2 to TRBJ2-1, with 12 bases identical to TRBD1. This CDR3 reads CASSGTGGAKFF. As DNA, the CDR3 is TGCGCCAGCAGCGGGACAGGGGGCGCGAAGTTCTTC.